These T cell receptor beta chains were read from a single sample in a study of T cells in Graves' hyperthyroidism and ophthalmopathy. TCRdb reprocessed the multiplex PCR reads via MiXCR and lists one record per CDR3 protein. Of approximately 500,000 distinct CDR3 sequences in the sample, roughly 50% were seen once. What was sequenced was peripheral blood or thyroid tissue (not recorded which). The receptor set was obtained from a woman aged 18-35 years with Graves' hyperthyroidism. Both conserved end residues are part of each CDR3. The order of the fields is D gene, J gene, V gene, clone size, CDR3 protein, CDR3 DNA. A D gene is named only where the DNA matches it firmly. A clone size is listed for some rows: how often the clone was seen (once, few, many), or a class if it is expanded.

NA	TRBJ1-1	TRBV19	many	CASSPGLFNTEAFF	TGTGCCAGTAGTCCGGGACTTTTCAACACTGAAGCTTTCTTT
NA	TRBJ1-2	TRBV15	NA	CATSRDYGGAGYTF	TGTGCCACCAGCAGAGATTACGGAGGGGCTGGCTACACCTTC
NA	TRBJ1-6	TRBV7-9	NA	CASSLYNSNSPLHF	TGTGCCAGCAGCTTATACAACAGTAATTCACCCCTCCACTTT
NA	TRBJ1-2	TRBV13	few	CASSYETEGHGYTF	TGTGCCAGCAGCTACGAGACCGAAGGCCATGGCTACACCTTC
TRBD1	TRBJ1-4	TRBV10-2	NA	CASSESTGVDEKLFF	TGCGCCAGCAGTGAGTCGACAGGGGTGGATGAAAAACTGTTTTTT
NA	TRBJ1-1	TRBV20-1	NA	CSARTGPGQPTEAFF	TGCAGTGCAAGAACAGGGCCTGGACAACCCACTGAAGCTTTCTTT
TRBD1	TRBJ2-5	TRBV10-3	NA	CAISGDRGEETQYF	TGTGCCATCAGTGGGGACAGGGGAGAAGAGACCCAGTACTTC
NA	TRBJ2-3	TRBV12-3/TRBV12-4	NA	CASSWVTAITDTQYF	TGTGCCAGCAGCTGGGTGACAGCGATCACAGATACGCAGTATTTT
NA	TRBJ2-1	TRBV11-2	NA	CASSLVDPEFYNEQFF	TGTGCCAGCAGCTTAGTCGACCCAGAGTTCTACAATGAGCAGTTCTTC
TRBD2	TRBJ2-7	TRBV12-3/TRBV12-4	NA	CASSLAATSGYEQYF	TGTGCCAGCAGTTTAGCGGCGACTAGCGGCTACGAGCAGTACTTC
TRBD2	TRBJ2-7	TRBV6-5	few	CASSPGVAGGVSYEQYF	TGTGCCAGCAGCCCCGGAGTAGCGGGTGGGGTGTCCTACGAGCAGTACTTC
NA	TRBJ2-7	TRBV10-3	NA	CAISSMGDEQYF	TGTGCCATCAGCTCAATGGGGGACGAGCAGTACTTC
NA	TRBJ1-2	TRBV5-1	many	CASSQGAQNYGYTF	TGCGCCAGCAGCCAGGGTGCACAGAACTATGGCTACACCTTC
NA	TRBJ1-2	TRBV5-1	many	CASSPHPSNYGYTF	TGCGCCAGCAGCCCCCATCCGTCGAACTATGGCTACACCTTC
TRBD1	TRBJ1-5	TRBV28	many	CASRSTGVLQPQHF	TGTGCCAGCAGGTCTACAGGGGTACTTCAGCCCCAGCATTTT
NA	TRBJ2-5	TRBV24-1	NA	CATRSQGGQETQYF	TGTGCCACCAGGTCTCAGGGTGGGCAAGAGACCCAGTACTTC
NA	TRBJ1-1	TRBV11-3	many	CASSLGVKGRTEAFF	TGTGCCAGCAGCTTAGGAGTGAAGGGGCGGACTGAAGCTTTCTTT
NA	TRBJ1-5	TRBV10-2	medium-sized	CASMALTHQPQHF	TGCGCCAGCATGGCGTTAACGCATCAGCCCCAGCATTTT
NA	TRBJ1-4	TRBV14	NA	CASSGLSFTPGEEEKLFF	TGTGCCAGCAGCGGACTATCCTTTACCCCCGGGGAGGAGGAAAAACTGTTTTTT
NA	TRBJ1-4	TRBV5-6	once	CASSYREATNEKLFF	TGTGCCAGCAGCTACAGGGAGGCAACTAATGAAAAACTGTTTTTT
TRBD1	TRBJ2-7	TRBV4-1	NA	CASSQPPKGTGIYEQYF	TGCGCCAGCAGCCAACCTCCTAAGGGGACAGGGATTTACGAGCAGTACTTC
NA	TRBJ2-5	TRBV9	NA	CASSCHYCRDTIQETQYF	TGCGCCAGCAGTTGTCACTACTGCCGGGACACCATCCAAGAGACCCAGTACTTC
TRBD2	TRBJ2-3	TRBV5-6	NA	CASSKLAATDTQYF	TGTGCCAGCAGCAAACTAGCGGCCACAGATACGCAGTATTTT
TRBD1	TRBJ1-2	TRBV12-3/TRBV12-4	many	CASSRFTGGIYGYTF	TGTGCCAGCAGCAGATTTACAGGGGGCATTTATGGCTACACCTTC
TRBD1	TRBJ2-3	TRBV24-1	many	CATSQGRADTQYF	TGTGCCACCTCACAGGGGCGGGCAGATACGCAGTATTTT
NA	TRBJ1-3	TRBV7-6	NA	CASSRGDKGGNTIYF	TGTGCCAGCAGCAGGGGGGACAAGGGAGGGAACACCATATATTTT
NA	TRBJ1-2	TRBV20-1	NA	CSAPAGGGYTF	TGCAGTGCCCCAGCGGGAGGGGGCTACACCTTC
TRBD2	TRBJ2-7	TRBV5-4	many	CASSPRTSAYEQYF	TGTGCCAGCAGCCCGCGGACTAGCGCCTACGAGCAGTACTTC
TRBD1	TRBJ2-7	TRBV29-1	NA	CSQATGAATYEQYF	TGCAGCCAAGCAACAGGGGCCGCCACCTACGAGCAGTACTTC
NA	TRBJ2-3	TRBV25-1	many	CASSEFGSRADTQYF	TGTGCCAGCAGTGAATTCGGCTCGCGAGCAGATACGCAGTATTTT
TRBD1	TRBJ1-1	TRBV3-1	few	CASSPWTGLSNTEAFF	TGTGCCAGCAGCCCCTGGACAGGTCTTTCGAACACTGAAGCTTTCTTT
NA	TRBJ1-6	TRBV6-5	many	CASSWDGATPLHF	TGTGCCAGCAGTTGGGACGGCGCGACACCCCTCCACTTT
NA	TRBJ1-5	TRBV6-5	NA	CASSYSARQNSNQPQHF	TGTGCCAGCAGTTACTCGGCGCGACAGAATAGCAATCAGCCCCAGCATTTT
NA	TRBJ1-2	TRBV20-1	NA	CSASSIRGYGYTF	TGCAGTGCCAGTAGTATCAGGGGCTATGGCTACACCTTC
NA	TRBJ1-2	TRBV18	many	CASALNTYGYTF	TGTGCCAGCGCCCTTAACACGTATGGCTACACCTTC
NA	TRBJ1-1	TRBV24-1	many	CATLRGNTEAFF	TGTGCCACCCTTCGGGGGAACACTGAAGCTTTCTTT
TRBD2	TRBJ2-1	TRBV10-3	few	CAISEPSGRLSYEQFF	TGTGCCATCAGTGAGCCTAGCGGCCGATTGTCCTATGAGCAGTTCTTC
TRBD2	TRBJ2-3	TRBV29-1	NA	CSILGGRRADTQYF	TGCAGCATCCTTGGCGGGAGACGGGCAGATACGCAGTATTTT
NA	TRBJ1-1	TRBV2	NA	CASRHRNTEAFF	TGTGCCAGCCGGCATCGGAACACTGAAGCTTTCTTT
NA	TRBJ1-5	TRBV7-2	NA	CAWRPGPNQPQHF	TGTGCCTGGAGACCAGGACCGAATCAGCCCCAGCATTTT
TRBD2	TRBJ2-5	TRBV7-9	NA	CASSLGGLAYF	TGTGCCAGCAGCTTAGGGGGACTAGCGTACTTC
NA	TRBJ1-5	TRBV24-1	NA	CATSDLSGLNQPQHF	TGTGCCACCAGTGATTTGTCAGGGTTGAATCAGCCCCAGCATTTT
NA	TRBJ2-7	TRBV7-6	NA	CASSPDKTYEQYF	TGTGCCAGCAGTCCAGACAAGACCTACGAGCAGTACTTC
TRBD1	TRBJ1-2	TRBV19	NA	CASSPSPLKQGPDGYTF	TGTGCCAGTAGTCCGAGCCCCCTCAAACAGGGGCCCGATGGCTACACCTTC
NA	TRBJ1-3	TRBV29-1	many	CSVNLSGNTIYF	TGCAGCGTCAATCTCTCTGGAAACACCATATATTTT
TRBD2	TRBJ2-7	TRBV12-3/TRBV12-4	NA	CASSPPGGSHYEQYF	TGTGCCAGCAGTCCCCCGGGAGGCTCCCACTACGAGCAGTACTTC
NA	TRBJ2-5	TRBV7-2	many	CASSPNERNQYF	TGTGCCAGCAGCCCTAACGAGAGGAACCAGTACTTC
NA	TRBJ2-5	TRBV19	NA	CASSFGHIQETQYF	TGTGCCAGCAGTTTTGGACACATCCAAGAGACCCAGTACTTC
NA	TRBJ1-1	TRBV10-3	many	CAIKNSPRTEAFF	TGTGCCATCAAGAACAGCCCGAGGACTGAAGCTTTCTTT
NA	TRBJ1-1	TRBV19	many	CASSWTKRDTEAFF	TGTGCCAGTAGTTGGACGAAGAGGGACACTGAAGCTTTCTTT